The TCR beta chain under discussion was sequenced for a study of blood T cell repertoires in COVID-19. Study summary: Specimens from acute and convalescent COVID-19 originated in the United States, Italy and Spain. Sources were T cells, B-cell-depleted T cells, or PBMCs; the material itself was cDNA or gDNA.

The CDR3 sequence is 14 residues long. Germline CDR1 and CDR2: LNHDA and SQIVND (reference sequence). The V and J ends lost 0 bases and 4 bases respectively, with 9 bases between them. In the source study's methods: Estimated nucleated cell counts came from reference gene primer amplification. Generated by immunoSEQ multiplex PCR, the TCRdb table keeps only in-frame clones and is missing some. V and J calls and clone size are those listed in that table; D and trimming were worked out from the DNA. Found here are around 57,000 clones, 85% to 95% of them singletons; the top ten hold almost 4%. The V and J genes are TRBV19 and TRBJ1-2, with unresolved D. Sequencing was performed on peripheral blood. This sequence originates from a man aged 45 to 65 with acute or convalescent COVID-19. CDR3 bases: TGTGCCAGTAGTATAGAGGGCGCAGGCTATGGCTACACCTTC. It specifies CASSIEGAGYGYTF.